This T cell receptor beta chain comes out of a study of cytomegalovirus exposure and HLA in healthy donors. Notes on the study in general: A later analysis found most CMV-associated TCR beta chains apparently HLA-restricted. The analysis excluded some indistinguishable V segments, including TRBV6-2 and TRBV6-3.

This PCR relied on a set of 60 Vbeta primers and 13 Jbeta primers. In the original workflow: Later reanalysis found approximately 80 million unique TCR beta chains, about 10 million of them shared. The assay was immunoSEQ multiplex PCR, and TCRdb's table has in-frame clones only and misses some. The V and J calls and clone size are taken from that table; D and trimming were inferred from the DNA. The sample includes about 180,000 clones, about four fifths of them seen just once. Worth noting for this clone: Its antigen is currently unknown.

Germline-derived CDR1 and CDR2 are SGHAT and FQNNGV. Losses at the gene ends were 5 bases for V and 6 bases for J; bases not matched to a gene: 17. The CDR3 loop spans 18 amino acids. The receptor was derived from a woman aged 45-65 years in good health and CMV-seropositive. Sequencing used PBMCs. The V call is TRBV11-2, the J call TRBJ2-2; 8 positions agree with TRBD2. In nucleotides, the CDR3 is TGTGCCAGCAGCACCCGACTAGCGCCTAGGATTGGGCCCGGGGAGCTGTTTTTT. This encodes CASSTRLAPRIGPGELFF.